The sequence of this T cell receptor beta chain was determined in a study of blood T cell repertoires in COVID-19. The table came from immunoSEQ multiplex PCR; TCRdb's copy has only in-frame clones and leaves some out. The profile shows 140,000 to 150,000 clones, roughly 84% of them singletons. The CDR3 is 15 residues long. Trimming at V came to 6 bases and at J to 4 bases, leaving 6 bases not matched to a gene. Germline CDR1 reads ENHRY; CDR2 reads SYGVKD. This receptor was taken from a man aged 55 to 70 with active or convalescent COVID-19. Sequencing was performed on peripheral blood. V and J are TRBV10-3 and TRBJ2-2, with 9 positions matching TRBD1. CDR3 amino acids: CAIREQGAGTGELFF. The CDR3 DNA follows: TGTGCCATCAGAGAACAGGGGGCTGGCACCGGGGAGCTGTTTTTT.